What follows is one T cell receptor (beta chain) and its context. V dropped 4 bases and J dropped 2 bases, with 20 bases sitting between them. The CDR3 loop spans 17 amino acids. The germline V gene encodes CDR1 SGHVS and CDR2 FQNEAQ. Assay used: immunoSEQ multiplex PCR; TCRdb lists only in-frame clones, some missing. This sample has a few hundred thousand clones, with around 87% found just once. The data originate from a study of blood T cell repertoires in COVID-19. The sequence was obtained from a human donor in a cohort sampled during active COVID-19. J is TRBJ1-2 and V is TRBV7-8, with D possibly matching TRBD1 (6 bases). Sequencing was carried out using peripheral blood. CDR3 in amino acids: CASSSRKSGTPNYGYTF. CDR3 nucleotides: TGTGCCAGCAGCTCGCGTAAAAGCGGGACACCAAACTATGGCTACACCTTC.